This note documents a single TCR beta chain sequence. This specimen comes from a study of blood T cell repertoires in COVID-19. Study information: The samples span acute and convalescent COVID-19 from the United States, Italy and Spain. In each case, the material was cDNA or gDNA derived from T cells, B-cell-depleted T cells, or PBMCs.

Germline CDR1 reads SGHRS; CDR2 reads YFSETQ. Unmatched junction bases numbered 5, after V lost 2 bases and J lost 4 bases. The CDR3 runs 15 residues. Authors' data handling: Cell counts per sample came from amplifying reference gene primers. Generated by immunoSEQ multiplex PCR, the TCRdb table keeps only in-frame clones and is missing some. The V and J calls and clone size come from that table; D and trimming were worked out from the DNA. Among about 200,000 clones listed, around 87% were seen once. The origin of this receptor is a man aged 60 to 69 who had recovered from COVID-19. Sequencing was performed on peripheral blood. The chain employs TRBV5-1 and TRBJ2-2; TRBD2 aligns across 7 bases. CDR3 nucleotides: TGCGCCAGCAGCTTCGGGACGGGAGGCACCGGGGAGCTGTTTTTT. This translates into CASSFGTGGTGELFF.